This T cell receptor (beta chain) was recorded in a study of shared clonotypes between healthy human individuals. Study in general: Three plates were used per donor for CD4 naive, three for CD4 memory, two for CD8 naive and one for CD8 memory.

The assay was immunoSEQ multiplex PCR, and TCRdb's table has in-frame clones only and misses some. The sample lists a few million clones; 85% to 95% were seen once. V lost 2 bases to trimming and J lost 3 bases; unmatched junction nucleotides: 16. Germline V gene data show CDR1 as SNHLY and CDR2 as FYNNEI. This CDR3 has 19 residues. Naive CD8 populations comprised CD45RO-negative cells positively selected for CCR7, excluding terminally differentiated effector memory CD45RA+ cells. The study enrolled healthy HIV-negative adults without recent acute infections or vaccinations as donors. Sequenced: naive CD8+ T cells from PBMCs. The sequence came from a man between 18 and 29 years old in good health. Some clones in this sample may be carry-over from other donors' samples. The chain recombines TRBV2 with TRBJ2-1; 7 nucleotides align to TRBD2. The CDR3 nucleotides are TGTGCCAGCAGTGAATCCCGGTTTAATACGCTAGCGGACTACAATGAGCAGTTCTTC. Translation: CASSESRFNTLADYNEQFF.